The rows below give T cell receptor beta chains drawn from one sample of a study of cytomegalovirus exposure and HLA in healthy donors. Assay: immunoSEQ multiplex PCR; the TCRdb copy retains only in-frame clones and omits some. This sample has about 230,000 clones; 78% occur once, and the top ten carry about 0.47%. Sequencing was done on a sample of PBMCs. The receptors here all came from a boy younger than 18 in good health and CMV-seronegative. Both conserved end residues are part of each CDR3. A D gene is named only where the DNA matches it firmly. Rows may omit the clone size; those that give it use once, few, many or a size class.

cdr3_nt: TGTGCCAGTAGTATAGTACAGAGTACTGAAGCTTTCTTT; cdr3_aa: CASSIVQSTEAFF; d_call: .; v_call: TRBV19; cdr3_length: 13; j_call: TRBJ1-1; clone_size: .
cdr3_nt: TGTGCCAGCAGCGTAACCGGGACAGGGTTGAACACTGAAGCTTTCTTT; cdr3_aa: CASSVTGTGLNTEAFF; d_call: TRBD1; v_call: TRBV9; cdr3_length: 16; j_call: TRBJ1-1; clone_size: once
cdr3_nt: TGTGCCAGCACCAGGGTTTTGGGTGGCTACACCTTC; cdr3_aa: CASTRVLGGYTF; d_call: .; v_call: TRBV5-6; cdr3_length: 12; j_call: TRBJ1-2; clone_size: .
cdr3_nt: TGCGCCAGCAGCTTCGACAGCTCTGGAAACACCATATATTTT; cdr3_aa: CASSFDSSGNTIYF; d_call: .; v_call: TRBV5-1; cdr3_length: 14; j_call: TRBJ1-3; clone_size: few
cdr3_nt: TGTGCCAGCAGCTTAGTACCCTCCCAGGAGACCCAGTACTTC; cdr3_aa: CASSLVPSQETQYF; d_call: .; v_call: TRBV7-9; cdr3_length: 14; j_call: TRBJ2-5; clone_size: .
cdr3_nt: TGTGCCACCCGGCGGGAACCCTACAATGAGCAGTTCTTC; cdr3_aa: CATRREPYNEQFF; d_call: .; v_call: TRBV15; cdr3_length: 13; j_call: TRBJ2-1; clone_size: .
cdr3_nt: TGTGCCTGGAGTCGGGGAAACTATGGCTACACCTTC; cdr3_aa: CAWSRGNYGYTF; d_call: .; v_call: TRBV30; cdr3_length: 12; j_call: TRBJ1-2; clone_size: .
cdr3_nt: TGTGCCAGCAGGACAGGGGGTAACACCGGGGAGCTGTTTTTT; cdr3_aa: CASRTGGNTGELFF; d_call: TRBD1; v_call: TRBV2; cdr3_length: 14; j_call: TRBJ2-2; clone_size: .
cdr3_nt: TGTGCCAGCCTTCGTAGCGGCCTCCCTTACAATGAGCAGTTCTTC; cdr3_aa: CASLRSGLPYNEQFF; d_call: .; v_call: TRBV28; cdr3_length: 15; j_call: TRBJ2-1; clone_size: .
cdr3_nt: TGCGCCAGCAGCTCCCGGAACGGGACAGGGATTAGCACAGATACGCAGTATTTT; cdr3_aa: CASSSRNGTGISTDTQYF; d_call: TRBD1; v_call: TRBV5-1; cdr3_length: 18; j_call: TRBJ2-3; clone_size: .
cdr3_nt: TGCGCCAGCAGCTTGGAGGGGCCGAACACTGAAGCTTTCTTT; cdr3_aa: CASSLEGPNTEAFF; d_call: .; v_call: TRBV5-1; cdr3_length: 14; j_call: TRBJ1-1; clone_size: few
cdr3_nt: TGTGCCAGCAGTTACGCCAGCGGGGTGAATGGCTACACCTTC; cdr3_aa: CASSYASGVNGYTF; d_call: .; v_call: TRBV2; cdr3_length: 14; j_call: TRBJ1-2; clone_size: .
cdr3_nt: TGTGCCACCAGCAGAGTCCCAACAGGGCCCGGGGAGCTGTTTTTT; cdr3_aa: CATSRVPTGPGELFF; d_call: .; v_call: TRBV15; cdr3_length: 15; j_call: TRBJ2-2; clone_size: .
cdr3_nt: TGTGCCAGCGAGGACAGGAGGAACACTGAAGCTTTCTTT; cdr3_aa: CASEDRRNTEAFF; d_call: TRBD1; v_call: TRBV18; cdr3_length: 13; j_call: TRBJ1-1; clone_size: once
cdr3_nt: TGTGCCAGCAGGAAGACAGGGACGGAAAACACCATATATTTT; cdr3_aa: CASRKTGTENTIYF; d_call: TRBD1; v_call: TRBV11-1; cdr3_length: 14; j_call: TRBJ1-3; clone_size: .
cdr3_nt: TGTGCCAGCCGACAATGGGGGGGGCACTATGGCTACACCTTC; cdr3_aa: CASRQWGGHYGYTF; d_call: .; v_call: TRBV19; cdr3_length: 14; j_call: TRBJ1-2; clone_size: .
cdr3_nt: TGTGCCAGCAGTGTAGCGGGAGGGAAAAACATTCAGTACTTC; cdr3_aa: CASSVAGGKNIQYF; d_call: TRBD2; v_call: TRBV25-1; cdr3_length: 14; j_call: TRBJ2-4; clone_size: .
cdr3_nt: TGTGCCAGCAGCGTAGCTCCGGCGGGAGTGGGGTACAATGAGCAGTTCTTC; cdr3_aa: CASSVAPAGVGYNEQFF; d_call: TRBD2; v_call: TRBV9; cdr3_length: 17; j_call: TRBJ2-1; clone_size: .
cdr3_nt: TGCGCCAGCAGCTTGAACGGGGGAAGCTCCTACGAGCAGTACTTC; cdr3_aa: CASSLNGGSSYEQYF; d_call: .; v_call: TRBV5-1; cdr3_length: 15; j_call: TRBJ2-7; clone_size: .
cdr3_nt: TGTGCCAGCAGCTTACACCCGGACAGATATAATTCACCCCTCCACTTT; cdr3_aa: CASSLHPDRYNSPLHF; d_call: .; v_call: TRBV5-8; cdr3_length: 16; j_call: TRBJ1-6; clone_size: .
cdr3_nt: TGTGCCAGCAGCTACGCGGGGGGCCAAGAGACCCAGTACTTC; cdr3_aa: CASSYAGGQETQYF; d_call: TRBD2; v_call: TRBV7-2; cdr3_length: 14; j_call: TRBJ2-5; clone_size: .
cdr3_nt: TGCGCCAGCAGCCACAATCGGGCGGGGGGCGCGAACTATGGCTACACCTTC; cdr3_aa: CASSHNRAGGANYGYTF; d_call: .; v_call: TRBV4-1; cdr3_length: 17; j_call: TRBJ1-2; clone_size: .
cdr3_nt: TGTGCCAGCAGTCCCGGACAGGGAGTACGAACCCAGTACTTC; cdr3_aa: CASSPGQGVRTQYF; d_call: TRBD1; v_call: TRBV27; cdr3_length: 14; j_call: TRBJ2-5; clone_size: .
cdr3_nt: TGTGCCAGCAGTGAGTCTAGAGAATATGGCTACACCTTC; cdr3_aa: CASSESREYGYTF; d_call: .; v_call: TRBV6-5; cdr3_length: 13; j_call: TRBJ1-2; clone_size: .
cdr3_nt: TGTGCCAGCAGTTGGACAGTCACTGATGAAAAACTGTTTTTT; cdr3_aa: CASSWTVTDEKLFF; d_call: .; v_call: TRBV6-1; cdr3_length: 14; j_call: TRBJ1-4; clone_size: .
cdr3_nt: TGCAGCGTTGTGACCCCTAGCCCACGCTCGAACACCGGGGAGCTGTTTTTT; cdr3_aa: CSVVTPSPRSNTGELFF; d_call: .; v_call: TRBV29-1; cdr3_length: 17; j_call: TRBJ2-2; clone_size: .
cdr3_nt: TGTGCCAGCAGTTTAAAGTGGTCCCAGATCCTCTATGGCTACACCTTC; cdr3_aa: CASSLKWSQILYGYTF; d_call: .; v_call: TRBV27; cdr3_length: 16; j_call: TRBJ1-2; clone_size: .
cdr3_nt: TGCGCCAGCAGCCAAGAGCAGTTAAGCTCCTATAATTCACCCCTCCACTTT; cdr3_aa: CASSQEQLSSYNSPLHF; d_call: .; v_call: TRBV4-1; cdr3_length: 17; j_call: TRBJ1-6; clone_size: .
cdr3_nt: TGTGCCAGCAGCGGAGACTCCGGGACTCGATATGGCTACACCTTC; cdr3_aa: CASSGDSGTRYGYTF; d_call: .; v_call: TRBV11-3; cdr3_length: 15; j_call: TRBJ1-2; clone_size: .
cdr3_nt: TGTGCCAGTAGGGACACCTACGAGCAGTACTTC; cdr3_aa: CASRDTYEQYF; d_call: .; v_call: TRBV19; cdr3_length: 11; j_call: TRBJ2-7; clone_size: .
cdr3_nt: TGCAGCGTTGGCCCCGCAGGGGTCGACACTGAAGCTTTCTTT; cdr3_aa: CSVGPAGVDTEAFF; d_call: .; v_call: TRBV29-1; cdr3_length: 14; j_call: TRBJ1-1; clone_size: .
cdr3_nt: TGTGCCAGCAGATTGGACAGGGGGGGTGGCTACACCTTC; cdr3_aa: CASRLDRGGGYTF; d_call: TRBD1; v_call: TRBV2; cdr3_length: 13; j_call: TRBJ1-2; clone_size: .
cdr3_nt: TGCAGCGTTCTACTAGCGGGGGGTGGAGGGCAGTACTTC; cdr3_aa: CSVLLAGGGGQYF; d_call: TRBD2; v_call: TRBV29-1; cdr3_length: 13; j_call: TRBJ2-7; clone_size: .
cdr3_nt: TGTGCCAGTAGTATCTCCCCCCGCGAGCAGTACTTC; cdr3_aa: CASSISPREQYF; d_call: .; v_call: TRBV19; cdr3_length: 12; j_call: TRBJ2-7; clone_size: few
cdr3_nt: TGTGCCTGGAGAGGGGGGGGCGGAGCCTACGAGCAGTACTTC; cdr3_aa: CAWRGGGGAYEQYF; d_call: .; v_call: TRBV30; cdr3_length: 14; j_call: TRBJ2-7; clone_size: few
cdr3_nt: TGTGCCAGCAGTGAAGGGGACAGCACCTACGAGCAGTACTTC; cdr3_aa: CASSEGDSTYEQYF; d_call: TRBD1; v_call: TRBV2; cdr3_length: 14; j_call: TRBJ2-7; clone_size: few
cdr3_nt: TGCGCCAGCAGCTTGGAGGCCGGGAGCAATCAGCCCCAGCATTTT; cdr3_aa: CASSLEAGSNQPQHF; d_call: .; v_call: TRBV5-1; cdr3_length: 15; j_call: TRBJ1-5; clone_size: .
cdr3_nt: TGTGCCAGGACCCCGGGGGGCCGTTTGGATGAGCAGTTCTTC; cdr3_aa: CARTPGGRLDEQFF; d_call: .; v_call: TRBV19; cdr3_length: 14; j_call: TRBJ2-1; clone_size: .
cdr3_nt: TGCGCCAGCAGCTTGACAGGGGGCGCGGGTCAGCCCCAGCATTTT; cdr3_aa: CASSLTGGAGQPQHF; d_call: TRBD1; v_call: TRBV5-1; cdr3_length: 15; j_call: TRBJ1-5; clone_size: .
cdr3_nt: TGTGCCAGCAGCTCAATCGGGACAGGGGAATTGGAGACCCAGTACTTC; cdr3_aa: CASSSIGTGELETQYF; d_call: TRBD1; v_call: TRBV7-2; cdr3_length: 16; j_call: TRBJ2-5; clone_size: .
cdr3_nt: TGTGCCAGCAGGATGGGGACAGGGGGCTCCGTAGGGTACGAGCAGTACTTC; cdr3_aa: CASRMGTGGSVGYEQYF; d_call: TRBD1; v_call: TRBV5-5; cdr3_length: 17; j_call: TRBJ2-7; clone_size: .
cdr3_nt: TGTGCCAGCAGCTTAGGACAGGGACTTAATTCACCCCTCCACTTT; cdr3_aa: CASSLGQGLNSPLHF; d_call: TRBD1; v_call: TRBV7-2; cdr3_length: 15; j_call: TRBJ1-6; clone_size: .
cdr3_nt: TGTGCCACCAGCAGAGCTCTCGGGGGTTTTGAGACCCAGTACTTC; cdr3_aa: CATSRALGGFETQYF; d_call: .; v_call: TRBV15; cdr3_length: 15; j_call: TRBJ2-5; clone_size: .
cdr3_nt: TGTGCCAGCTCAGGACAGGGAAGCAATCAGCCCCAGCATTTT; cdr3_aa: CASSGQGSNQPQHF; d_call: TRBD1; v_call: TRBV18; cdr3_length: 14; j_call: TRBJ1-5; clone_size: .
cdr3_nt: TGTGCCAGTAGTATAGATCAGAATACCGGGGGGACCCTCGAGACCCAGTACTTC; cdr3_aa: CASSIDQNTGGTLETQYF; d_call: TRBD2; v_call: TRBV19; cdr3_length: 18; j_call: TRBJ2-5; clone_size: .
cdr3_nt: TGTGCCTGGAGTGGCCAGGTTATGAACACTGAAGCTTTCTTT; cdr3_aa: CAWSGQVMNTEAFF; d_call: .; v_call: TRBV30; cdr3_length: 14; j_call: TRBJ1-1; clone_size: .
cdr3_nt: TGCGCCAGCAGCTCTGGACTAGTGACAGATACGCAGTATTTT; cdr3_aa: CASSSGLVTDTQYF; d_call: TRBD2; v_call: TRBV5-1; cdr3_length: 14; j_call: TRBJ2-3; clone_size: .
cdr3_nt: TGCACCAGCAGCCAACTTGATTCCGCGGGGAGCACAGATACGCAGTATTTT; cdr3_aa: CTSSQLDSAGSTDTQYF; d_call: .; v_call: TRBV1; cdr3_length: 17; j_call: TRBJ2-3; clone_size: .
cdr3_nt: TGTGCCAGCAGTCAGAACCGAGATACGCAGTATTTT; cdr3_aa: CASSQNRDTQYF; d_call: .; v_call: TRBV6-1; cdr3_length: 12; j_call: TRBJ2-3; clone_size: .
cdr3_nt: TGTGCCAGCAGTTTATTGGAGGGGGCCCATGGCTACACCTTC; cdr3_aa: CASSLLEGAHGYTF; d_call: TRBD1; v_call: TRBV28; cdr3_length: 14; j_call: TRBJ1-2; clone_size: .
cdr3_nt: TGTGCCAGCAGTTCCGATCCGGGCTCCTACGAGCAGTACTTC; cdr3_aa: CASSSDPGSYEQYF; d_call: .; v_call: TRBV27; cdr3_length: 14; j_call: TRBJ2-7; clone_size: .